This T cell receptor beta chain appears in the sequencing data of a study of blood T cell repertoires in COVID-19. Membership in each cohort depended on participant-reported clinical history. Sequenced by immunoSEQ multiplex PCR; TCRdb stores in-frame clones only, minus some. The repertoire holds about 170,000 clones, around 80% seen once, with over 15% in the top ten. The CDR3 totals 13 residues. The germline CDR1 and CDR2 sequences are LGHNA and YNFKEQ. V lost 6 bases, J lost 5 bases, and 5 bases stayed unmatched. The chain couples TRBV4-2 to TRBJ2-7, with 9 bases identical to TRBD2. The TCR comes from a woman in her seventies in a cohort exposed to, infected with or recovered from COVID-19 (not recorded which). Sample: PBMCs or T cells enriched from blood (not recorded which). CDR3 DNA sequence: TGTGCCAGCAGTGAAGTAGCGGGAGACGAGCAGTACTTC. It encodes CASSEVAGDEQYF.